The present entry profiles one T cell receptor (beta chain) with its context. Its antigen remains unknown. Time point indicated: pre-treatment sample, taken before nivolumab and TIL therapy. The record originates from a study of TIL therapy for anti-PD-1-resistant metastatic lung cancer. Deletions cut 5 bases from V and 5 bases from J, with 21 bases between. This CDR3 contains 16 residues. Germline V CDR1 and CDR2: SGHTA, FQGNSA. Findings and limits, study-wide: Infused TIL clonotypes partially replaced the baseline blood repertoire, then decayed over months.

The libraries were made with immunoSEQ v3. Libraries were prepared by immunoSEQ multiplex PCR; TCRdb keeps only in-frame clonotypes and omits some of them. Found here are about 59,000 clones, less than 75% of them singletons; the top ten hold around 1.7%. The sequence was obtained from a person aged 25-85 years with non-small cell lung cancer. The sample here was blood, taken at baseline. The gene calls are TRBV7-2 and TRBJ2-5, with a tentative D call TRBD2 (5 bases). CDR3 region: CASSPFLVAGWETQYF. DNA of the CDR3: TGTGCCAGCAGCCCCTTTCTTGTTGCGGGTTGGGAGACCCAGTACTTC.